This T cell receptor (beta chain) derives from a study of identical twins. Study findings and constraints: The models gave estimates that fell short of the out-of-frame TCR alpha sharing seen in monozygotic twins. Out-of-frame alpha sequences shared by twins were enriched for low generation probability.

Worth noting for this clonotype: Its target is unknown.

CDR3 length equals 13 residues. Germline CDR1 reads MDHEN; CDR2 reads SYDVKM. Trimming left V 3 bases short and J 5 bases short, with 7 bases between. cDNA molecules carried unique molecular identifiers, and template switching added a universal primer site. A single record per CDR3 protein comes from TCRdb applying MiXCR to the 5' RACE reads. The table records about 530,000 distinct CDR3 sequences, about a fifth of them present only once. The sample was also reused in another study, on yellow fever vaccine responses in identical twins.

Material for sequencing was CD4+ T cells sorted from blood. The rearrangement joins TRBV28 to TRBJ2-2; no firm D call. The TCR was taken from a woman between 18 and 29 years old in good health. The DNA for the CDR3 is TGTGCCAGCAGTTTTATGGCGACCGGGGAGCTGTTTTTT. It specifies CASSFMATGELFF. Full variable domain (rest looked up from reference TRBV28 and TRBJ2-2): DVKVTQSSRYLVKRTGEKVFLECVQDMDHENMFWYRQDPGLGLRLIYFSYDVKMKEKGDIPEGYSVSREKKERFSLILESASTNQTSMYLCASSFMATGELFFGEGSRLTVL.